This T cell receptor (beta chain) was retrieved from a study of glioma-infiltrating T cells after dendritic cell vaccination. The data were produced by immunoSEQ multiplex PCR, yet TCRdb's version contains in-frame clones alone and is incomplete. The sample yields tens of thousands of clones, 85% seen once. There are 19 residues in the CDR3. CDR1 and CDR2 from the germline V gene are SGDLS and YYNGEE. V was clipped by 1 base and J by 0 bases, with 19 bases between them. Time point defined: after dendritic cell vaccination, including at tumor progression/relapse. Only one count was recorded for this clone.

The receptor comes from a human donor with glioblastoma. The chain combines TRBV9 with TRBJ2-2; a possible D gene is TRBD1 (6 bases). Specimen: blood, collected after dendritic cell vaccination. In DNA, the CDR3 is TGTGCCAGCAGCGTACCAAACATGAACCGGACAGCGAACACCGGGGAGCTGTTTTTT. It yields the protein CASSVPNMNRTANTGELFF.